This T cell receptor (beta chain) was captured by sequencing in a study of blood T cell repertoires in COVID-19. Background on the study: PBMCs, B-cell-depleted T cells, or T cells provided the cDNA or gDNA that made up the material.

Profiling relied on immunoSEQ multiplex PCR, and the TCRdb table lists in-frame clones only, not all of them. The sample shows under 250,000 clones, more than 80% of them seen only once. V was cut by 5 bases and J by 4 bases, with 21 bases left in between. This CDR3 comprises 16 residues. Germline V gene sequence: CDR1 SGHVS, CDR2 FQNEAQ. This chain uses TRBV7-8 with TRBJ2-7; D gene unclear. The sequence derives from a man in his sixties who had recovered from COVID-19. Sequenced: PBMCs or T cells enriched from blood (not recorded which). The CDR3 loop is CASSPSLFPGVYEQYF. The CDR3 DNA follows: TGTGCCAGCAGCCCTTCTCTTTTCCCCGGTGTGTACGAGCAGTACTTC.